This T cell receptor beta chain was sequenced for a study of cytomegalovirus exposure and HLA in healthy donors. Looking at the study overall: A data release that came early held roughly 90 million unique TCRs from HLA-typed donors.

Those who donated were healthy bone marrow donors. The PCR made use of 60 Vbeta and 13 Jbeta primers. TCRdb's table, derived via immunoSEQ multiplex PCR, lists solely in-frame clones and lacks some. The sample has around 140,000 clones. For this clone: The antigen remains undetermined.

The CDR3 extends over 14 amino acids. Looked up from germline, CDR1 is MNHEY and CDR2 is SVGAGI. Between the trimmed V and J ends, which lost 5 bases and 0 bases, there was a span of 10 bases. Study-wide points: A list of about 180 TCR beta chains associated with cytomegalovirus was given.

Input material: PBMCs. This TCR was recovered from a woman aged 45 to 65 in good health and CMV-seronegative. The chain combines TRBV6-5 with TRBJ1-2, with a weak D call TRBD1 (6 bases). The CDR3 region is CASSRTAANYGYTF. CDR3 coding DNA: TGTGCCAGCAGTCGGACAGCGGCTAACTATGGCTACACCTTC.